This paragraph covers one T cell receptor (beta chain) sequence. The antigen remains unidentified. The data were taken from a study of identical twins. The CDR3 is 15 amino acids. Deletions cut 6 bases from V and 3 bases from J, with 18 bases between. Germline lookup yields CDR1 DFQATT and CDR2 SNEGSKA (reference sequence). TCRdb passed the 5' RACE reads through MiXCR, listing each CDR3 protein once. The top ten hold around 0.3% of the sample, which has some 1,600,000 distinct CDR3 sequences, under 35% seen once. The study, taken as a whole, reports: It was possible that invariant MAIT and iNKT cells partly confounded the zero-insertion analyses. Memory repertoires showed no such pattern, whereas abundant cord blood beta clonotypes carried fewer insertions. Cross-sectional statistics, not tracking of the same donors, supported the conclusions.

The chain carries TRBV20-1 and TRBJ1-5, with TRBD1 as a possible D gene (5 bases). What was sequenced was cord blood. The origin of this receptor is a newborn girl in good health. CDR3 DNA: TGCAGTGCCGACCGAAGGGGCAGCTTCAATCAGCCCCAGCATTTT. As protein: CSADRRGSFNQPQHF.